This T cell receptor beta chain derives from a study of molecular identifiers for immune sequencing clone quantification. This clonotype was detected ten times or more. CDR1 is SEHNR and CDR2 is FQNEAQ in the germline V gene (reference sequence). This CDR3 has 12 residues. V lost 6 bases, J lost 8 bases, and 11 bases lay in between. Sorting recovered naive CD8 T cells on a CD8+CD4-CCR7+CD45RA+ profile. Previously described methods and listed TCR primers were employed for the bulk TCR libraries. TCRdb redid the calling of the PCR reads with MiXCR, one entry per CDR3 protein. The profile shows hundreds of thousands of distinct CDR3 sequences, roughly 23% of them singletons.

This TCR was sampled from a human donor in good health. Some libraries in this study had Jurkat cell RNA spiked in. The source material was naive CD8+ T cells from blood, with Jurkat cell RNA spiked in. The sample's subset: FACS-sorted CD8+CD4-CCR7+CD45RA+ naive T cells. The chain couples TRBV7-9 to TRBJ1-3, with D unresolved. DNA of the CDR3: TGTGCCAGCAGTTCCGGAATGGACACCATATATTTT. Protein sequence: CASSSGMDTIYF. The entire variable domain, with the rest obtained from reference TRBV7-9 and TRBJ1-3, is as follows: DTGVSQNPRHKITKRGQNVTFRCDPISEHNRLYWYRQTLGQGPEFLTYFQNEAQLEKSRLLSDRFSAERPKGSFSTLEIQRTEQGDSAMYLCASSSGMDTIYFGEGSWLTVV.